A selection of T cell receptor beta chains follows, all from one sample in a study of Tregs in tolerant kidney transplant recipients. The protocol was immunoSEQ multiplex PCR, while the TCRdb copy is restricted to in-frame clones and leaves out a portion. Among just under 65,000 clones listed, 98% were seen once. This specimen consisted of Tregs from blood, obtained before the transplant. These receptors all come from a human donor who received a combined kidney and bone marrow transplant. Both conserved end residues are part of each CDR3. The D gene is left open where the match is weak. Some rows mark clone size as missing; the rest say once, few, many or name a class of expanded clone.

cdr3_nt: TGTGCCAGCAGGTCAGGGAATACCTATGGCTACACCTTC
cdr3_aa: CASRSGNTYGYTF
j_call: TRBJ1-2
clone_size: NA
d_call: NA
v_call: TRBV6-6

cdr3_nt: TGTGCCAGCAGCCCCCAGGGGGGCACCACCGGGGAGCTGTTTTTT
cdr3_aa: CASSPQGGTTGELFF
j_call: TRBJ2-2
clone_size: NA
d_call: NA
v_call: TRBV9

cdr3_nt: TGTGCCATCAGTGAGACGACAGGGAACACCTACAATGAGCAGTTCTTC
cdr3_aa: CAISETTGNTYNEQFF
j_call: TRBJ2-1
clone_size: NA
d_call: TRBD1
v_call: TRBV10-3

cdr3_nt: TGTGCCATCACCGAGGGGCTAGCGGGCACAGATACGCAGTATTTT
cdr3_aa: CAITEGLAGTDTQYF
j_call: TRBJ2-3
clone_size: NA
d_call: TRBD2
v_call: TRBV10-3

cdr3_nt: TGTGCCAGTAGTCAAACACCGACAGGGGGGAATCAGCCCCAGCATTTT
cdr3_aa: CASSQTPTGGNQPQHF
j_call: TRBJ1-5
clone_size: NA
d_call: TRBD1
v_call: TRBV19

cdr3_nt: TGTGCCATCAGTGAGAGTCGGTCAGGGGCTCAGCCCCAGCATTTT
cdr3_aa: CAISESRSGAQPQHF
j_call: TRBJ1-5
clone_size: NA
d_call: NA
v_call: TRBV10-3

cdr3_nt: TGTGCCAGCTCACCATCGAGGGTCCAAGAGACCCAGTACTTC
cdr3_aa: CASSPSRVQETQYF
j_call: TRBJ2-5
clone_size: NA
d_call: NA
v_call: TRBV18

cdr3_nt: TGTGCCACCAGCAGAGAAGGAGGGCAAATATACGGGACCCAGTACTTC
cdr3_aa: CATSREGGQIYGTQYF
j_call: TRBJ2-5
clone_size: NA
d_call: NA
v_call: TRBV15

cdr3_nt: TGCGCCAGCAGCCAAGATCTCCTTCTTGAAGCTTTCTTT
cdr3_aa: CASSQDLLLEAFF
j_call: TRBJ1-1
clone_size: NA
d_call: NA
v_call: TRBV4-3

cdr3_nt: TGCGCCAGCAGCCAAGATATCGGGGGGCACAATGAGCAGTTCTTC
cdr3_aa: CASSQDIGGHNEQFF
j_call: TRBJ2-1
clone_size: NA
d_call: NA
v_call: TRBV4-3

cdr3_nt: TGCGCCAGCAGCTCGGGACTAGCGGGGGGGCTAATAAATACGCAGTATTTT
cdr3_aa: CASSSGLAGGLINTQYF
j_call: TRBJ2-3
clone_size: NA
d_call: TRBD2
v_call: TRBV5-1

cdr3_nt: TGTGCCAGCAGCCACAGGGGGGAGCGGGGGGCGGGCGAGCAGTACTTC
cdr3_aa: CASSHRGERGAGEQYF
j_call: TRBJ2-7
clone_size: NA
d_call: NA
v_call: TRBV7-2

cdr3_nt: TGTGCCAGCACCTTGGGACTAAATAATTCACCCCTCCACTTT
cdr3_aa: CASTLGLNNSPLHF
j_call: TRBJ1-6
clone_size: NA
d_call: NA
v_call: TRBV5-5

cdr3_nt: TGCGCCAGCAGCTTGGGGGGCCCAGTGAACACTGAAGCTTTCTTT
cdr3_aa: CASSLGGPVNTEAFF
j_call: TRBJ1-1
clone_size: NA
d_call: NA
v_call: TRBV5-1

cdr3_nt: TGTGCCAGCAGCTTAGCTCTCCGGGGGGGTCCCTACGAGCAGTACTTC
cdr3_aa: CASSLALRGGPYEQYF
j_call: TRBJ2-7
clone_size: NA
d_call: TRBD2
v_call: TRBV7-2

cdr3_nt: TGTGCCAGCAGCCAGCTAAGCGGTTCCTACAATGAGCAGTTCTTC
cdr3_aa: CASSQLSGSYNEQFF
j_call: TRBJ2-1
clone_size: NA
d_call: NA
v_call: TRBV4-2

cdr3_nt: TGTGCCAGCAGCCCGGGGGGGGGCACTGAAGCTTTCTTT
cdr3_aa: CASSPGGGTEAFF
j_call: TRBJ1-1
clone_size: NA
d_call: NA
v_call: TRBV5-5

cdr3_nt: TGTGCCAGCAGCGGAAGGACAGGTTCTAGCTCCTACGAGCAGTACTTC
cdr3_aa: CASSGRTGSSSYEQYF
j_call: TRBJ2-7
clone_size: NA
d_call: TRBD1
v_call: TRBV9

cdr3_nt: TGTGCCAGCAGCTTAGGGAGGACTAGCATCTACAATGAGCAGTTCTTC
cdr3_aa: CASSLGRTSIYNEQFF
j_call: TRBJ2-1
clone_size: NA
d_call: TRBD2
v_call: TRBV7-2

cdr3_nt: TGTGCCATCACGGTGGGGAGGTTGACAGATACGCAGTATTTT
cdr3_aa: CAITVGRLTDTQYF
j_call: TRBJ2-3
clone_size: NA
d_call: NA
v_call: TRBV10-3

cdr3_nt: TGTGCCAGTAGCTGGGGCGGGGGGTACAATGAGCAGTTCTTC
cdr3_aa: CASSWGGGYNEQFF
j_call: TRBJ2-1
clone_size: NA
d_call: TRBD2
v_call: TRBV11-3

cdr3_nt: TGTGCCAGCAGCTTAGGGACAACGAGCTCTGGAAACACCATATATTTT
cdr3_aa: CASSLGTTSSGNTIYF
j_call: TRBJ1-3
clone_size: NA
d_call: NA
v_call: TRBV7-3

cdr3_nt: TGTGCCAGCAGCTTTACCAGGGGGAACACTGAAGCTTTCTTT
cdr3_aa: CASSFTRGNTEAFF
j_call: TRBJ1-1
clone_size: once
d_call: NA
v_call: TRBV7-8

cdr3_nt: TGTGCCAGCAGCGTAGGGGCAGGGAGGTATTTCTATGGCTACACCTTC
cdr3_aa: CASSVGAGRYFYGYTF
j_call: TRBJ1-2
clone_size: NA
d_call: NA
v_call: TRBV9

cdr3_nt: TGTGCCAGCAGCGGTAGCGGGGGCCGCACAGATACGCAGTATTTT
cdr3_aa: CASSGSGGRTDTQYF
j_call: TRBJ2-3
clone_size: NA
d_call: TRBD2
v_call: TRBV7-3

cdr3_nt: TGTGCCAGCAGCTTAGGGGGGACAGGGTTTTACGAGCAGTACTTC
cdr3_aa: CASSLGGTGFYEQYF
j_call: TRBJ2-7
clone_size: NA
d_call: TRBD1
v_call: TRBV7-6

cdr3_nt: TGCGCCAGCAGCCAAGTGGTCGGGACAGGGGTGTTAGTTGAGCAGTTCTTC
cdr3_aa: CASSQVVGTGVLVEQFF
j_call: TRBJ2-1
clone_size: NA
d_call: TRBD1
v_call: TRBV4-1

cdr3_nt: TGTGCCATCAAAGGGGCGGGACGCACAGATACGCAGTATTTT
cdr3_aa: CAIKGAGRTDTQYF
j_call: TRBJ2-3
clone_size: NA
d_call: NA
v_call: TRBV10-3

cdr3_nt: TGTGCCAGCAGCCAAGACGTAGGGGAGGTGGGCTACAATGAGCAGTTCTTC
cdr3_aa: CASSQDVGEVGYNEQFF
j_call: TRBJ2-1
clone_size: NA
d_call: NA
v_call: TRBV4-2

cdr3_nt: TGTGCCAGTAGCCCTTCCAGGGGGCGCGGGGCAGATACGCAGTATTTT
cdr3_aa: CASSPSRGRGADTQYF
j_call: TRBJ2-3
clone_size: NA
d_call: TRBD1
v_call: TRBV19

cdr3_nt: TGTGCCAGTAGTCCGAGCAATCAGCCCCAGCATTTT
cdr3_aa: CASSPSNQPQHF
j_call: TRBJ1-5
clone_size: NA
d_call: NA
v_call: TRBV19

cdr3_nt: TGTGCCAGCAGCCACCCCGGGGTCCCCCATCAGCCCCAGCATTTT
cdr3_aa: CASSHPGVPHQPQHF
j_call: TRBJ1-5
clone_size: NA
d_call: NA
v_call: TRBV7-7

cdr3_nt: TGTGCCAGCTCACCAGGCCAGGGGGCCGAATTTTTT
cdr3_aa: CASSPGQGAEFF
j_call: TRBJ1-4
clone_size: NA
d_call: TRBD1
v_call: TRBV18